This section outlines one T cell receptor (beta chain) sequence together with its context. Its antigen is not known. J gave up 0 bases and V 6 bases, and 4 bases lay outside the gene matches. The CDR3 contains 14 residues. Germline V CDR1 and CDR2: MNHEY, SVGAGI. The source of the sample is a study of T cell responses to AZD1222 COVID-19 vaccine. The overall study: Samples with a second dose at about 4 or about 12 weeks were pooled together.

Study-wide findings and caveats: Only after the peak T cell response were repertoires sampled. Unmutated variant regions are reportedly the target of nearly half of TCRs that are spike-specific.

TCRdb's table, derived via immunoSEQ multiplex PCR, lists solely in-frame clones and lacks some. The sample has about 130,000 clones, approximately 93% seen once. The TCR sequence derives from an adult in good health. The genes are TRBV6-5 and TRBJ1-1; TRBD1 agrees at 7 bases. Sequenced here: peripheral blood, sampled on day 0 of AZD1222 vaccination. The CDR3 protein is CASSLDRVNTEAFF. CDR3 DNA: TGTGCCAGCAGCCTCGACAGGGTGAACACTGAAGCTTTCTTT.